The 13 T cell receptor beta chains in this list originate from one sample, sequenced in a study of blood T cells in healthy people across ages. Through a sample-barcoded 5' primer and a J-beta primer mix, a second PCR was run for roughly 7 to 12 cycles. TCRdb re-called the 5' RACE reads through MiXCR, storing one row per CDR3 protein. The repertoire holds roughly 2 million distinct CDR3 sequences, about 50% seen once, with over 2% in the top ten. Sequenced material: blood. These receptors were obtained from a woman in her 40s in good health.

This chain uses TRBV20-1 with TRBJ2-3; no reliable D call. CDR3 size: 14 residues. Per germline, CDR1 DFQATT and CDR2 SNEGSKA (reference sequence). Trimming removed 6 bases from V and 0 bases from J, with 13 bases in between. The CDR3 nucleotides are TGCAGTGCCCTAGTGATCACTAGCACAGATACGCAGTATTTT. Its translation is CSALVITSTDTQYF.

The V gene is TRBV5-1, the J gene TRBJ2-5; 9 bases map to TRBD1. The CDR3 runs 14 residues. Germline assignment: CDR1 SGHRS and CDR2 YFSETQ. V dropped 4 bases and J dropped 11; count of bases not matched to a gene: 12. The CDR3 sequence: CASSPGQGYREQYF. CDR3 nucleotides: TGCGCCAGCAGCCCGGGACAGGGCTATCGGGAGCAGTACTTC. The full variable domain, with the rest looked up from reference TRBV5-1 and TRBJ2-5, is KAGVTQTPRYLIKTRGQQVTLSCSPISGHRSVSWYQQTPGQGLQFLFEYFSETQRNKGNFPGRFSGRQFSNSRSEMNVSTLELGDSALYLCASSPGQGYREQYFGPGTRLLVL.

The chain combines TRBV5-6 with TRBJ2-4; 8 nucleotides agree with TRBD1. V shed 2 bases, J shed 13 bases, and the junction held 8 bases outside the gene matches. The CDR3 covers 13 residues. From germline, CDR1 is SGHDT and CDR2 YYEEEE. The CDR3 region is CASSFSGQAQQYF. The CDR3 DNA is TGTGCCAGCAGCTTCTCGGGACAGGCACAGCAGTACTTC.

This clonotype showed up just a few times. The V gene is TRBV20-1, the J gene TRBJ2-3, with no clear D. Trimming took off 4 bases at V and 4 bases at J, with 6 bases between the two ends. This CDR3 is built from 11 residues. Germline CDR1 and CDR2: DFQATT and SNEGSKA (reference sequence). The CDR3 DNA sequence: TGCAGTGCTACAGCGCCAGATACGCAGTATTTT. It yields the protein CSATAPDTQYF.

The chain uses TRBV28 and TRBJ1-2; TRBD1 agrees at 7 bases. Germline CDR1 and CDR2: MDHEN and SYDVKM. V shed 5 bases, J shed 4 bases, and the junction held 7 bases outside the gene matches. The CDR3 is made up of 14 amino acids. CDR3: CASSPKTGSYGYTF. For the CDR3, the DNA is TGTGCCAGCAGTCCAAAGACAGGGAGCTATGGCTACACCTTC.

This chain links TRBV7-9 with TRBJ2-7; possibly TRBD2 for D (5 bases). Trimming left V 4 bases short and J 7 bases short, with 23 bases between. The CDR3 extends over 16 amino acids. Germline V gene lookup returns CDR1 SEHNR and CDR2 FQNEAQ (reference sequence). The CDR3: CASSSEGALRSGEQYF. As DNA, the CDR3 is TGTGCCAGCAGCTCTGAGGGAGCCTTGAGGTCGGGGGAGCAGTACTTC.

Only a few counts were recorded for this clonotype. The rearrangement joins TRBV6-5 to TRBJ2-5; D gene ambiguous. CDR1 and CDR2 (germline): MNHEY, SVGAGI. The CDR3 contains 15 residues. V shed 0 bases and J shed 0 bases, with 8 bases lying between them. Written as DNA, the CDR3 is TGTGCCAGCAGTTACTCGATCGGATACCAAGAGACCCAGTACTTC. It yields the protein CASSYSIGYQETQYF.

This clonotype showed up just a few times. The chain is built from TRBV4-1 and TRBJ1-5, with D hard to call. The CDR3 totals 12 residues. CDR1 is MGHRA, CDR2 YSYEKL, per germline. The germline V and J ends were trimmed by 0 bases and 7 bases, with 4 bases remaining between them. The DNA for the CDR3 is TGCGCCAGCAGCCAAGACTCACAGCCCCAGCATTTT. This sequence encodes CASSQDSQPQHF.

The gene calls are TRBV29-1 and TRBJ2-3, with TRBD2 matching 8 bases. V shed 1 base, J shed 0 bases, and the junction held 18 bases outside the gene matches. CDR3 length: 20 residues. CDR1 SQVTM and CDR2 ANQGSEA come from the germline V gene. CDR3 in amino acids: CSVEGTGINAGGLSTDTQYF. The CDR3 DNA reads as TGCAGCGTTGAAGGCACGGGTATTAATGCGGGGGGCCTAAGCACAGATACGCAGTATTTT.

This chain connects TRBV4-2 to TRBJ1-2; no clear D gene. This CDR3 spans 14 amino acids. The ends were cut back, 4 bases at V and 6 bases at J, with 15 bases in the middle. Germline values: CDR1 LGHNA, CDR2 YNFKEQ. This CDR3 reads CASSREDSGDGYTF. The CDR3 bases are TGTGCCAGCAGCCGGGAGGATAGTGGTGATGGCTACACCTTC.

This clonotype was counted a few times. V usage is TRBV20-1 and J usage is TRBJ2-5; D might be TRBD1 (5 bases). Germline-derived CDR1 and CDR2 are DFQATT and SNEGSKA (reference sequence). V was shortened by 0 bases and J by 9 bases, with 5 bases between the two germline ends. This CDR3 region has 10 residues. The CDR3 nucleotides are TGCAGTGCTAGAGAAGGGGCCCAGTACTTC. Protein product: CSAREGAQYF.

The chain is built from TRBV4-2 and TRBJ1-2; D call uncertain. CDR3 size: 14 residues. Germline CDR1 reads LGHNA; CDR2 reads YNFKEQ. The germline V and J ends were trimmed by 0 bases and 8 bases, with 13 bases remaining between them. The chain's CDR3 is CASSQDPGVGGYTF. In nucleotides, the CDR3 is TGTGCCAGCAGCCAAGACCCGGGTGTAGGGGGCTACACCTTC.

This clonotype was counted a single time. The chain has TRBV6-5 and TRBJ1-1; D gene uncertain. V lost 6 bases and J lost 4, with 9 bases in between. Germline values: CDR1 MNHEY, CDR2 SVGAGI. The CDR3 sequence is 12 residues long. The CDR3 DNA is TGTGCCAGCAGGGCCGGGTCCACTGAAGCTTTCTTT. Encoded protein: CASRAGSTEAFF.